One and the same sample provided the 29 T cell receptor beta chains below, sequenced in a study of T cell clusters in autoimmune cytopenias. TRB was amplified from 250 ng of peripheral blood genomic DNA per sample. One tube held mixed TRB-A and TRB-B primer pools for touch-down PCR. TCRdb reanalyzed the multiplex PCR reads and collapses them to one entry per CDR3 protein, without DNA. This sample's table reports 7,700 or so distinct CDR3 sequences. Sequencing was performed on peripheral blood. The source of these receptors is a human donor with an autoimmune cytopenia or autoimmune hepatitis (not recorded which).

This clonotype is called medium-sized (0.01 to 0.1%) based on its frequency. This chain links TRBV6-1 with TRBJ2-6; TCRdb reports TRBD1, a call that lacks DNA to check it against. CDR3 size: 16 residues. The germline V gene encodes CDR1 MNHNS and CDR2 SASEGT. CDR3 region: CASSVVAGAGANVLTF.

In terms of frequency, this clonotype is medium-sized. This chain joins TRBV6-1 and TRBJ1-2. The CDR3 spans 13 residues. In germline, CDR1 is MNHNS, CDR2 SASEGT. The CDR3 protein is CASEPYLNYGYTF.

This clonotype ranks as medium-sized in terms of frequency. The V call is TRBV19, the J call TRBJ2-6. Germline loops: CDR1 LNHDA, CDR2 SQIVND (reference sequence). This CDR3 contains 13 residues. The CDR3 loop is CASRNSGANVLTF.

This clonotype counts as medium-sized (0.01 to 0.1%) by frequency. This chain uses TRBV19 with TRBJ2-5; TCRdb outputs TRBD1, but without DNA this stays unchecked. The CDR3 runs to 15 residues. Per germline, CDR1 LNHDA and CDR2 SQIVND (reference sequence). The CDR3 reads CASSPRGVDRETQYF.

The J gene is TRBJ2-1, the V gene TRBV7-6. The CDR3 totals 15 residues. Germline loops: CDR1 SGHVS, CDR2 FNYEAQ. CDR3 residues: CASSSQASSYNEQFF.

This clonotype counts as medium-sized by frequency. The CDR3: CASSLGITDLYGYTF. The chain couples TRBV5-5 to TRBJ1-2. Germline V gene sequence: CDR1 SGHKS, CDR2 YYEKEE (reference sequence). The CDR3 spans 15 residues. The entire variable domain, with the rest obtained from reference TRBV5-5 and TRBJ1-2, is as follows: DAGVTQSPTHLIKTRGQQVTLRCSPISGHKSVSWYQQVLGQGPQFIFQYYEKEERGRGNFPDRFSARQFPNYSSELNVNALLLGDSALYLCASSLGITDLYGYTFGSGTRLTVV.

The J gene is TRBJ2-1, the V gene TRBV6-5; as DNA is missing, the TRBD2 call by TCRdb cannot be tested. Germline values: CDR1 MNHEY, CDR2 SVGAGI. This CDR3 is built from 16 residues. CDR3 region: CASSYTGLAGDIEQFF.

V usage is TRBV30 and J usage is TRBJ2-1; absent DNA, TCRdb's TRBD2 call cannot be checked. Germline V gene sequence: CDR1 GTSNPN, CDR2 SVGIG (reference sequence). This CDR3 has 14 amino acids. The CDR3 sequence: CAWRPAGDYNEQFF.

The rearrangement uses TRBV12-3 or TRBV12-4 and TRBJ2-1; as DNA is missing, the TRBD2 call by TCRdb cannot be tested. This CDR3 has 16 amino acids. The CDR3 loop is CASSSPGLAGYNEQFF.

By frequency, this clonotype is medium-sized (0.01 to 0.1%). This rearrangement joins TRBV19 to TRBJ1-2; TCRdb returns TRBD1, unconfirmable since there is no DNA. Germline V CDR1 and CDR2: LNHDA, SQIVND (reference sequence). There are 16 residues in the CDR3. The CDR3 loop reads CASSILSGQTNYGYTF.

Considering frequency, this clonotype is medium-sized. V and J are TRBV18 and TRBJ2-3; TCRdb's assignment of TRBD2 cannot be checked, as there is no DNA. CDR1 is KGHSH, CDR2 LQKENI, per germline. The CDR3 totals 15 residues. The CDR3 sequence is CASSLGLQGTDTQYF.

The genes are TRBV11-1 and TRBJ2-6; TCRdb indicates TRBD1, and absent DNA this call remains unverified. The CDR3 covers 17 residues. Germline-derived CDR1 and CDR2 are SGHAT and FQDESV (reference sequence). CDR3 protein: CASSLTGTGSGANVLTF.

This clonotype ranks as medium-sized in terms of frequency. The gene calls are TRBV15 and TRBJ1-2; lacking DNA, the TRBD1 call made by TCRdb goes unchecked. The CDR3 runs 13 residues. Germline CDR1 and CDR2: LNHNV and YYDKDF (reference sequence). The CDR3 protein is CATSNPPTGGYTF.

This clonotype is classed as medium-sized by frequency. The V call is TRBV6-1, the J call TRBJ2-3; TCRdb calls TRBD1, which cannot be checked without DNA. This CDR3 comprises 15 residues. CDR1 and CDR2 from the germline V gene are MNHNS and SASEGT. CDR3 sequence: CASREGVGTTDTQYF.

The chain carries TRBV11-2 and TRBJ2-7; absent DNA, TCRdb's TRBD2 call cannot be checked. From germline, CDR1 is SGHAT and CDR2 FQNNGV. The CDR3 sequence is 14 residues long. CDR3 residues: CASSLERGGYEQYF. Based on the CDR3 plus reference TRBV11-2 and TRBJ2-7, the full variable domain is EAGVAQSPRYKIIEKRQSVAFWCNPISGHATLYWYQQILGQGPKLLIQFQNNGVVDDSQLPKDRFSAERLKGVDSTLKIQPAKLEDSAVYLCASSLERGGYEQYFGPGTRLTVT.

Measured by frequency, this clonotype is medium-sized. This chain uses TRBV6-5 with TRBJ1-2. The CDR3 contains 12 residues. Germline V gene data show CDR1 as MNHEY and CDR2 as SVGAGI. This CDR3 reads CASSYTNYGYTF.

Frequency places this clonotype as medium-sized. V and J are TRBV27 and TRBJ2-6. The CDR3 runs 16 residues. Germline CDR1 reads MNHEY; CDR2 reads SMNVEV (reference sequence). CDR3 in amino acids: CASSLRQGSGANVLTF.

Considering frequency, this clonotype is medium-sized. The rearrangement joins TRBV20-1 to TRBJ2-7; checking the TCRdb D call of TRBD1 is not possible without DNA. Germline V gene data show CDR1 as DFQATT and CDR2 as SNEGSKA (reference sequence). The CDR3 loop spans 16 amino acids. The CDR3 reads CSARDRVAGGRYEQYF.

This rearrangement joins TRBV18 to TRBJ1-1. Per the germline V gene, CDR1 is KGHSH and CDR2 is LQKENI. CDR3 size: 15 residues. The CDR3 loop reads CASSLSESPGTEAFF.

In terms of frequency, this clonotype is medium-sized. The chain recombines TRBV5-6 with TRBJ2-3; TCRdb proposes TRBD1, but this gene call is untestable without DNA. Germline V gene data show CDR1 as SGHDT and CDR2 as YYEEEE. This CDR3 is built from 12 residues. The CDR3 is CASSWTENTQYF.

Measured by frequency, this clonotype is medium-sized (0.01 to 0.1%). The chain links TRBV12-3 or TRBV12-4 to TRBJ2-2; without DNA, the TCRdb call of TRBD1 cannot be checked. The CDR3 consists of 13 residues. This chain's CDR3 is CASGTHLTGELFF.

This clonotype is called medium-sized based on its frequency. The chain combines TRBV12-3 or TRBV12-4 with TRBJ1-2; TCRdb gives TRBD1 as the D gene, but with no DNA this cannot be confirmed. The CDR3 consists of 13 residues. CDR3: CASSLGGRYGYTF.

The chain combines TRBV5-1 with TRBJ2-1; lacking DNA, the TRBD1 call made by TCRdb goes unchecked. CDR3 length equals 16 residues. The germline gives CDR1 SGHRS, CDR2 YFSETQ. CDR3 residues: CASSFPGAGHYNEQFF.

The V gene is TRBV28, the J gene TRBJ1-2. This CDR3 region has 13 residues. From germline, CDR1 is MDHEN and CDR2 SYDVKM. This CDR3 reads CASSLGSYRGYTF.

V usage is TRBV7-9 and J usage is TRBJ2-5; no DNA is available, so the TRBD1 call from TCRdb remains unchecked. Per germline, CDR1 SEHNR and CDR2 FQNEAQ (reference sequence). The CDR3 totals 14 residues. CDR3: CASSSSTGGETQYF.

Judged by frequency, this clonotype is medium-sized. The chain uses TRBV6-1 and TRBJ1-3. Looked up from germline, CDR1 is MNHNS and CDR2 is SASEGT. This CDR3 has 12 amino acids. The CDR3 loop is CASSESGNTIYF.

The chain couples TRBV19 to TRBJ2-1; with no DNA, the TCRdb D assignment of TRBD2 cannot be verified. The germline V gene encodes CDR1 LNHDA and CDR2 SQIVND (reference sequence). The CDR3 length is 17 residues. The CDR3 sequence: CASSRGLAGSSYNEQFF.

This sequence joins TRBV6-5 and TRBJ1-2; TCRdb's assignment of TRBD1 cannot be checked, as there is no DNA. The CDR3 extends over 13 amino acids. The germline gives CDR1 MNHEY, CDR2 SVGAGI. The CDR3 reads CASNSASEGGYTF.

The J gene is TRBJ1-1, the V gene TRBV28; the TRBD1 assignment by TCRdb is unverifiable without DNA. This CDR3 has 14 amino acids. Germline V gene lookup returns CDR1 MDHEN and CDR2 SYDVKM. CDR3 residues: CASSYRVPNTEAFF.